Below are 29 T cell receptor beta chains sequenced from a single sample in a study of PD-L1 blockade in urothelial cancer. The table came from immunoSEQ multiplex PCR; TCRdb's copy has only in-frame clones and leaves some out. The data contain about 57,000 clones, about four fifths of them singletons. Time point denoted: pretreatment peripheral blood. Sequences were derived from PBMCs, sampled around atezolizumab (anti-PD-L1) treatment. Source of these receptors: a man aged 65 to 85 with urothelial cancer.

V and J are TRBV27 and TRBJ1-2; a possible D gene is TRBD1 (6 bases). Germline V gene lookup returns CDR1 MNHEY and CDR2 SMNVEV (reference sequence). CDR3 length: 13 residues. Trimming stripped 3 bases from V and 11 bases from J, with 16 bases between. The CDR3 loop reads CASSFTQGWGYTF. As DNA, the CDR3 is TGTGCCAGCAGTTTTACACAGGGCTGGGGGTACACCTTC.

This chain connects TRBV18 to TRBJ1-2; 7 bases are shared with TRBD1. Trimming took 3 bases from V and 4 from J; bases not matched to a gene: 8. The CDR3 sequence is 15 residues long. The germline gives CDR1 KGHSH, CDR2 LQKENI. CDR3 sequence: CASSPGDSLVYGYTF. CDR3 nucleotides: TGTGCCAGCTCACCTGGGGACAGCCTTGTCTATGGCTACACCTTC.

This sequence joins TRBV5-1 and TRBJ1-1; perhaps TRBD1 as D (5 bases). The CDR3 runs to 11 residues. The germline V and J ends were trimmed by 5 bases and 11 bases, with 13 bases remaining between them. Germline CDR1 SGHRS, CDR2 YFSETQ. CDR3: CASRYQGEAFF. The CDR3, as DNA: TGCGCCAGCAGATACCAGGGTGAGGCTTTCTTT. The full variable domain, in which reference TRBV5-1 and TRBJ1-1 provide the parts outside the CDR3, is KAGVTQTPRYLIKTRGQQVTLSCSPISGHRSVSWYQQTPGQGLQFLFEYFSETQRNKGNFPGRFSGRQFSNSRSEMNVSTLELGDSALYLCASRYQGEAFFGQGTRLTVV.

The chain is built from TRBV19 and TRBJ2-3; D is unclear. Per germline, CDR1 LNHDA and CDR2 SQIVND (reference sequence). V lost 4 bases, J lost 4 bases, and 9 bases lay in between. CDR3 size: 13 residues. CDR3 sequence reads: CASSSGGADTQYF. The CDR3 nucleotides are TGTGCCAGTAGTAGTGGCGGTGCAGATACGCAGTATTTT.

CDR3 coding DNA: TGTGCCTGGAGTGTTGGGACAGGGGTTGCGTACGAGCAGTACTTC. Protein product: CAWSVGTGVAYEQYF. The gene calls are TRBV30 and TRBJ2-7; 10 bases align to TRBD1. The CDR3 sequence is 15 residues long. Germline loops: CDR1 GTSNPN, CDR2 SVGIG (reference sequence). After removal of 0 bases from V and 4 bases from J, the junction contained 6 bases not matched to a gene.

This rearrangement joins TRBV25-1 to TRBJ2-4; 9 nucleotides match TRBD2. CDR1 MGHDK and CDR2 SYGVNS come from the germline V gene. The CDR3 has 17 residues. With 2 bases clipped from V and 9 bases from J, the junction kept 14 bases outside the gene matches. CDR3 protein: CASSEGLAGRGTGIQYF. Written as DNA, the CDR3 is TGTGCCAGCAGTGAAGGGCTAGCGGGAAGGGGGACCGGCATTCAGTACTTC.

A single count supports this clone. V gene TRBV5-1 combines with J gene TRBJ2-4, with TRBD2 matching 7 bases. CDR3 length: 14 amino acids. Trimming cost V 3 bases and J 8 bases; bases outside gene matches: 8. CDR1 is SGHRS, CDR2 YFSETQ, per germline. The CDR3 region is CASSWDGEGDIQYF. In DNA form, the CDR3 reads TGCGCCAGCAGCTGGGACGGGGAGGGAGACATTCAGTACTTC.

The rearrangement joins TRBV6-5 to TRBJ1-4; D is unclear. Germline V gives CDR1 MNHEY, CDR2 SVGAGI. Between the trimmed V and J ends, which lost 6 bases and 6 bases, there was a span of 8 bases. There are 12 residues in the CDR3. The chain's CDR3 is CASSPADEKLFF. The DNA for the CDR3 is TGTGCCAGCAGCCCCGCGGATGAAAAACTGTTTTTT.

In this sample, this clone turned up once. The chain is built from TRBV5-1 and TRBJ1-5; D possibly corresponds to TRBD1 (5 bases). Deletions cut 6 bases from V and 5 bases from J, with 18 bases between. This CDR3 comprises 15 residues. Germline assignment: CDR1 SGHRS and CDR2 YFSETQ. CDR3 in DNA: TGCGCCAGCAAAAAAGACGGGGGGATCGATCAGCCCCAGCATTTT. Protein product: CASKKDGGIDQPQHF.

The chain employs TRBV11-1 and TRBJ2-3; weak D call: TRBD2 (6 bases). Trimming took 5 bases from V and 5 from J, leaving 17 bases between them. The CDR3 consists of 15 residues. Germline CDR1 reads SGHAT; CDR2 reads FQDESV (reference sequence). The CDR3 bases are TGTGCCAGCAGCCCGATTCGGAGGGCCGGAGATACGCAGTATTTT. As protein: CASSPIRRAGDTQYF.

V gene TRBV14 combines with J gene TRBJ1-4, with D possibly matching TRBD1 (5 bases). Germline CDR1 is SGHDN and CDR2 is FVKESK. The V end was cut by 3 bases, the J end by 3 bases, with 14 bases between. The CDR3 extends over 16 amino acids. The CDR3 is CASSQFRGTANEKLFF. CDR3 in DNA: TGTGCCAGCAGCCAGTTCCGGGGGACGGCTAATGAAAAACTGTTTTTT.

This rearrangement joins TRBV2 to TRBJ1-2; TRBD1 matches at 7 bases. The V and J ends lost 6 bases and 5 bases, in that order; junction bases with no gene match: 12. CDR3 length: 15 residues. Germline V gene data show CDR1 as SNHLY and CDR2 as FYNNEI. The CDR3 is CASRTQGTVQYGYTF. The CDR3 nucleotides read TGTGCCAGCAGGACCCAGGGGACAGTTCAATATGGCTACACCTTC. The variable domain in full, completed from reference TRBV2 and TRBJ1-2, reads EPEVTQTPSHQVTQMGQEVILRCVPISNHLYFYWYRQILGQKVEFLVSFYNNEISEKSEIFDDQFSVERPDGSNFTLKIRSTKLEDSAMYFCASRTQGTVQYGYTFGSGTRLTVV.

This clone was detected a few times. J is TRBJ2-7 and V is TRBV5-6, with D uncertain. This CDR3 contains 14 residues. Trimming removed 0 bases from V and 4 bases from J, with 11 bases in between. Germline-derived CDR1 and CDR2 are SGHDT and YYEEEE. The CDR3 reads CASSLGASGYEQYF. CDR3 DNA: TGTGCCAGCAGCTTGGGGGCCAGTGGATACGAGCAGTACTTC.

The chain joins TRBV12-2 to TRBJ2-7; TRBD2 is the table's D call, not checked against the DNA. TRBV12-2 is reported as a pseudogene. This CDR3 contains 17 residues. DNA of the CDR3: TGTGCAAGTCGTCTTACCAATTTAGCGGACCAACTTTACGAGCAGTACTTC. Residues: CASRLTNLADQLYEQYF.

V and J are TRBV30 and TRBJ1-5, with D unclear. This CDR3 comprises 13 residues. Germline loops: CDR1 GTSNPN, CDR2 SVGIG (reference sequence). V lost 2 bases and J lost 4, with 9 bases in between. The CDR3 reads CAWSRAGNQPQHF. The CDR3 DNA reads TGTGCCTGGAGTCGGGCGGGGAATCAGCCCCAGCATTTT.

This chain links TRBV16 with TRBJ1-1; possibly TRBD1 for D (6 bases). V shed 7 bases and J shed 0 bases, with 15 bases lying between them. Germline V gives CDR1 KGHSY, CDR2 FQNENV. This CDR3 is built from 15 residues. The CDR3, as DNA: TGTGCCAGCACCTCAAACAGGGCGTTGAACACTGAAGCTTTCTTT. Translating gives CASTSNRALNTEAFF.

This chain joins TRBV7-2 and TRBJ2-1, with TRBD2 matching over 11 bases. This CDR3 contains 16 residues. Germline trimming cut 8 bases from V and 3 bases from J; bases unmatched to any gene: 9. Germline CDR1 is SGHTA and CDR2 is FQGNSA. The CDR3 reads CASCQWGLADYNEQFF. The CDR3 nucleotides read TGTGCCAGCTGCCAGTGGGGACTAGCGGACTACAATGAGCAGTTCTTC.

The count of this clone is one. The rearrangement joins TRBV19 to TRBJ1-1, with TRBD1 as a possible D gene (6 bases). Germline CDR1 is LNHDA and CDR2 is SQIVND (reference sequence). The CDR3 is 16 amino acids. V was pared by 7 bases and J by 7 bases, with 25 bases between. CDR3 coding DNA: TGTGCCAGTATGGGGGGGGCGCGCGGGAAGATGGATGAAGCTTTCTTT. Translated: CASMGGARGKMDEAFF. Combining the CDR3 with reference TRBV19 and TRBJ1-1 gives the whole variable domain DGGITQSPKYLFRKEGQNVTLSCEQNLNHDAMYWYRQDPGQGLRLIYYSQIVNDFQKGDIAEGYSVSREKKESFPLTVTSAQKNPTAFYLCASMGGARGKMDEAFFGQGTRLTVV.

The chain recombines TRBV10-1 with TRBJ1-1; D is perhaps TRBD1 (6 bases). The ends were cut back, 5 bases at V and 11 bases at J, with 18 bases in the middle. CDR3 length: 13 residues. Germline assignment: CDR1 WNHNN and CDR2 SYGVQD (reference sequence). The CDR3 is CASSPDRTGWAFF. CDR3 in DNA: TGCGCCAGCAGTCCCGACAGGACCGGTTGGGCTTTCTTT.

This chain uses TRBV9 with TRBJ2-3, with TRBD2 matching over 14 bases. Germline V gene sequence: CDR1 SGDLS, CDR2 YYNGEE. The CDR3 covers 15 residues. V gave up 7 bases and J gave up 5 bases; unmatched junction bases: 6. CDR3 sequence (DNA): TGTGCCAGCGCACGACTAGCGGGAGGGGGAGATACGCAGTATTTT. Translating gives CASARLAGGGDTQYF.

The J gene is TRBJ2-1, the V gene TRBV27; a possible D gene is TRBD2 (6 bases). CDR1 MNHEY and CDR2 SMNVEV come from the germline V gene (reference sequence). The CDR3 length is 13 residues. Trimming pared 3 bases from V and 10 bases from J, leaving 13 bases between. CDR3 DNA: TGTGCCAGCAGTTTTAACCCGGCGGGGGAGCAGTTCTTC. Translating gives CASSFNPAGEQFF.

The chain combines TRBV10-3 with TRBJ2-7, with D possibly being TRBD1 (6 bases). The CDR3 sequence is 16 residues long. V was pared by 10 bases and J by 0 bases, with 22 bases between. Per germline, CDR1 ENHRY and CDR2 SYGVKD. This chain's CDR3 is CATRSRGSDSSYEQYF. CDR3 bases: TGTGCCACCCGATCGAGGGGGAGCGATAGCTCCTACGAGCAGTACTTC.

The chain has TRBV6-5 and TRBJ1-4; a possible D gene is TRBD1 (5 bases). V lost 0 bases and J 8 bases, leaving 13 bases between the germline ends. The germline CDR1 and CDR2 sequences are MNHEY and SVGAGI. The CDR3 covers 15 residues. This CDR3 is CASSYSPSGGEKLFF. The DNA for the CDR3 is TGTGCCAGCAGTTACTCTCCGTCGGGGGGAGAAAAACTGTTTTTT.

This sequence joins TRBV11-2 and TRBJ1-1, with D maybe TRBD1 (5 bases). The V and J ends lost 3 bases and 7 bases respectively, with 12 bases between them. CDR1 and CDR2 from the germline V gene are SGHAT and FQNNGV. This CDR3 spans 13 amino acids. The CDR3 DNA reads TGTGCCAGCAGCTTGGAGGGACCAGGTGAAGCTTTCTTT. This gives the protein CASSLEGPGEAFF.

CDR3 amino acids: CASSRLSGSSYEQYF. The CDR3 coding sequence is TGTGCCAGCTCACGTCTTAGCGGGAGCTCCTACGAGCAGTACTTC. The rearrangement links TRBV18 to TRBJ2-7; 9 positions match TRBD2. Germline CDR1 KGHSH, CDR2 LQKENI. Losses at the gene ends were 4 bases for V and 0 bases for J; bases not matched to a gene: 4. The CDR3 is 15 amino acids.

This chain uses TRBV13 with TRBJ2-7; D remains ambiguous. The germline V and J ends were trimmed by 3 bases and 4 bases, with 10 bases remaining between them. From germline, CDR1 is PRHDT and CDR2 FYEKMQ (reference sequence). This CDR3 has 13 residues. The CDR3 here is CASSLNSVYEQYF. CDR3 bases: TGTGCCAGCAGCTTGAACAGTGTTTACGAGCAGTACTTC.

The genes are TRBV19 and TRBJ1-2; 7 bases line up with TRBD1. CDR3 length: 14 amino acids. Germline loops: CDR1 LNHDA, CDR2 SQIVND (reference sequence). Trimming took 4 bases from V and 3 from J; bases not matched to a gene: 5. In nucleotides, the CDR3 is TGTGCCAGTAGTAACCGGACAGGATACTATGGCTACACCTTC. It codes for CASSNRTGYYGYTF.

The CDR3 sequence is CASSREGGPTVEQFF. CDR3 in DNA: TGTGCCAGCAGTAGGGAGGGGGGGCCCACAGTTGAGCAGTTCTTC. This chain links TRBV2 with TRBJ2-1, with D possibly TRBD2 on 7 matching bases. The germline CDR1 and CDR2 sequences are SNHLY and FYNNEI. The CDR3 runs 15 residues. Trimming stripped 5 bases from V and 9 bases from J, with 20 bases between.

The chain joins TRBV6-5 to TRBJ2-7; 9 bases align to TRBD1. Germline V gives CDR1 MNHEY, CDR2 SVGAGI. This CDR3 comprises 14 residues. Trimming removed 6 bases from V and 0 bases from J; junction bases left unmatched: 3. The DNA of the CDR3 is TGTGCCAGCAGAAGGGGACAGGGCTCCTACGAGCAGTACTTC. This translates into CASRRGQGSYEQYF.